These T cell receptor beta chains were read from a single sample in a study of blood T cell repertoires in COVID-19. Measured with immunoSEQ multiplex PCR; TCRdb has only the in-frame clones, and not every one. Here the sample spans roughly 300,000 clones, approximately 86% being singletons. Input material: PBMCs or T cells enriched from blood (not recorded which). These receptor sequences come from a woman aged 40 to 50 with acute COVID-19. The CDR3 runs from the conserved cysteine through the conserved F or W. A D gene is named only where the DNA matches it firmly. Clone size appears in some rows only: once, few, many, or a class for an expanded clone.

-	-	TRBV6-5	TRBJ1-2	CASGAGWDYGYTF	TGTGCCAGCGGGGCAGGGTGGGACTATGGCTACACCTTC
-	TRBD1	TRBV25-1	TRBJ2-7	CASSTRGLSYEQYF	TGTGCCAGCAGTACTAGGGGGCTGTCCTACGAGCAGTACTTC
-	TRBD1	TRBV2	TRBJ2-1	CASRKGQGFNDEQFF	TGTGCCAGCAGGAAGGGACAGGGGTTCAATGATGAGCAGTTCTTC
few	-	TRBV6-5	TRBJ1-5	CASRGGGGNQPQHF	TGTGCCAGCAGAGGAGGCGGGGGCAATCAGCCCCAGCATTTT
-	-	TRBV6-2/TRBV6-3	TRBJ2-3	CASSYGQPATDTQYF	TGTGCCAGCAGTTACGGGCAGCCTGCCACAGATACGCAGTATTTT
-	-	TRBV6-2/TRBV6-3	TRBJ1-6	CASSYGTENSPLHF	TGTGCCAGCAGTTACGGTACAGAGAATTCACCCCTCCACTTT
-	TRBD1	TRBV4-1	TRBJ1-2	CASSQSLTGLYGYTF	TGCGCCAGCAGCCAATCTTTGACAGGGCTCTATGGCTACACCTTC
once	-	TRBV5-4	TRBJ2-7	CASSFSWDKGEYF	TGTGCCAGCAGCTTTTCGTGGGACAAAGGGGAGTACTTC
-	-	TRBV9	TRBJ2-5	CASSSDSQETQYF	TGTGCCAGCAGCTCGGACAGCCAAGAGACCCAGTACTTC
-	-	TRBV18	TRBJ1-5	CASSPLAGDLNQPQHF	TGTGCCAGCTCACCACTAGCAGGGGACCTCAATCAGCCCCAGCATTTT
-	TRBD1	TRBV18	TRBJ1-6	CASSPPDRGNSPLHF	TGTGCCAGCTCACCACCCGACAGGGGCAATTCACCCCTCCACTTT
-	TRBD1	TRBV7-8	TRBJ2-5	CASSSQTGTETQYF	TGTGCCAGCAGCTCACAGACAGGGACGGAGACCCAGTACTTC
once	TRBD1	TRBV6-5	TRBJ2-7	CASSQGGTGTAEQYF	TGTGCCAGCAGCCAAGGGGGGACAGGGACCGCCGAGCAGTACTTC
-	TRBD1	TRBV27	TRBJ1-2	CASSLRQGVYGYTF	TGTGCCAGCAGTTTACGGCAGGGGGTCTATGGCTACACCTTC
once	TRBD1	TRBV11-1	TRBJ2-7	CASSFSPGQGYEQYF	TGTGCCAGCAGCTTTTCTCCGGGACAGGGGTACGAGCAGTACTTC
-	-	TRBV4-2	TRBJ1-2	CASSQAGNYGYTF	TGTGCCAGCAGCCAAGCAGGGAACTATGGCTACACCTTC
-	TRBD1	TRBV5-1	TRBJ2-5	CASRSGTGGEVETQYF	TGCGCCAGCAGGTCGGGGACAGGGGGAGAAGTTGAGACCCAGTACTTC
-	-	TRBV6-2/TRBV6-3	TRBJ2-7	CASSYSPRGVYEQYF	TGTGCCAGCAGTTACTCGCCCAGGGGGGTCTACGAGCAGTACTTC
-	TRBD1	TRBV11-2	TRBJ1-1	CASSWDRDTEAFF	TGTGCCAGCAGTTGGGACAGGGACACTGAAGCTTTCTTT
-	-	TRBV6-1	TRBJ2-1	CASSEFPHYNEQFF	TGTGCCAGCAGTGAATTCCCACACTACAATGAGCAGTTCTTC
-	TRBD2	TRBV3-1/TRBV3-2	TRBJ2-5	CASSQAGGETQYF	TGTGCCAGCAGCCAAGCGGGGGGAGAGACCCAGTACTTC
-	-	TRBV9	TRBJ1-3	CASGRGPETRNTIYF	TGTGCCAGCGGGAGAGGCCCTGAAACCCGAAACACCATATATTTT
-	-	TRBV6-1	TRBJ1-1	CASSARRSRGDTEAFF	TGTGCCAGCAGTGCCCGTCGAAGTAGGGGTGACACTGAAGCTTTCTTT
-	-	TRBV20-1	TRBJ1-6	CSASQQRNSPLHF	TGCAGTGCTAGTCAACAGAGAAATTCACCCCTCCACTTT
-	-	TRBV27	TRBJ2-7	CASHAVSYEQYF	TGTGCCAGCCACGCAGTATCCTACGAGCAGTACTTC
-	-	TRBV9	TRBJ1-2	CASSVYSGFYGYTF	TGTGCCAGCAGCGTATATTCAGGGTTCTATGGCTACACCTTC
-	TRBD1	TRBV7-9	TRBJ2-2	CASSSGQQYGGELFF	TGTGCCAGCAGCTCGGGACAGCAATACGGCGGGGAGCTGTTTTTT
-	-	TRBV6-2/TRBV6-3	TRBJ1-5	CASSPFGAQPQHF	TGTGCCAGCAGCCCGTTTGGGGCTCAGCCCCAGCATTTT
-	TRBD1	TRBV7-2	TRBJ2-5	CASSSQTGGTETQYF	TGTGCCAGCAGCTCCCAGACAGGGGGCACAGAGACCCAGTACTTC
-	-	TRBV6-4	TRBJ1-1	CASSAQGPF	TGTGCCAGCAGTGCCCAGGGCCCCTTT
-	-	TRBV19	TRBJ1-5	CASSIVGAAGGNQPQHF	TGTGCCAGTAGTATAGTCGGAGCCGCCGGGGGCAATCAGCCCCAGCATTTT
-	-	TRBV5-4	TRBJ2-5	CASSLAGRETQYF	TGTGCCAGCAGCTTGGCTGGGCGCGAGACCCAGTACTTC
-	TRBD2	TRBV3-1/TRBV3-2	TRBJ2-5	CASSQREGQTTQYF	TGTGCCAGCAGCCAGCGGGAGGGTCAGACAACCCAGTACTTC
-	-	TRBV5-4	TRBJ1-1	CASSSSQGFRPEAFF	TGTGCCAGCAGCTCCAGCCAGGGTTTTCGGCCTGAAGCTTTCTTT
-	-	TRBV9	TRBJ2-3	CASSVSAVERGTDTQYF	TGTGCCAGCAGCGTATCGGCGGTAGAGCGGGGCACAGATACGCAGTATTTT
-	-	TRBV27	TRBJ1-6	CASSSRGSRNSPLHF	TGTGCCAGCAGTTCCCGGGGATCCCGCAATTCACCCCTCCACTTT
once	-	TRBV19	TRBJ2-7	CASSMRAGEQYF	TGTGCCAGTAGTATGAGGGCGGGCGAGCAGTACTTC
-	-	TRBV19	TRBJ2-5	CASSIGRGGWGEQTQYF	TGTGCCAGTAGTATAGGTCGAGGGGGTTGGGGCGAACAGACCCAGTACTTC
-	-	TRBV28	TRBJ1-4	CASSLPLAGRDLFF	TGTGCCAGCAGTTTACCCCTTGCCGGGAGGGACCTGTTTTTT
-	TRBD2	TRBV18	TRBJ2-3	CASSPIAGTSGTDTQYF	TGTGCCAGCTCACCAATCGCCGGGACTAGCGGGACAGATACGCAGTATTTT
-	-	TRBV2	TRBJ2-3	CASRSTGSQYF	TGTGCCAGCAGGTCGACGGGGTCGCAGTATTTT
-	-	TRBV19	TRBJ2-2	CASSIFPVGLRIGELFF	TGTGCCAGTAGTATTTTTCCCGTGGGACTTCGGATCGGGGAGCTGTTTTTT
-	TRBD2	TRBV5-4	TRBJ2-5	CASSLASAGGRETQYF	TGTGCCAGCAGCTTGGCCTCAGCGGGAGGTAGGGAGACCCAGTACTTC
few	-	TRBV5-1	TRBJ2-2	CASSPFTGELFF	TGCGCCAGCAGCCCATTTACCGGGGAGCTGTTTTTT
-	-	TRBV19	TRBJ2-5	CASSDRYKETQYF	TGTGCCAGTTCCGACAGATACAAAGAGACCCAGTACTTC